The T cell receptor beta chain under discussion was sequenced for a study of blood T cell repertoires in COVID-19. The CDR3 is 15 amino acids. V trimming: 3 bases; J trimming: 2 bases; junction bases outside the gene matches: 4. Germline V gene data show CDR1 as SGHKS and CDR2 as YYEKEE (reference sequence). Adults between about 18 and 89 years of age took part from 24 US areas. TCRdb's table, derived via immunoSEQ multiplex PCR, lists solely in-frame clones and lacks some. The table has some 300,000 clones, approximately 91% seen once. What was sequenced was PBMCs or T cells enriched from blood (not recorded which). The sequence derives from a woman aged 35 to 49 who had recovered from COVID-19. The rearrangement joins TRBV5-5 to TRBJ2-2, with TRBD1 matching 7 bases. The CDR3 nucleotides are TGTGCCAGCAGCTACAGGGACAGTAACACCGGGGAGCTGTTTTTT. Its translation: CASSYRDSNTGELFF.